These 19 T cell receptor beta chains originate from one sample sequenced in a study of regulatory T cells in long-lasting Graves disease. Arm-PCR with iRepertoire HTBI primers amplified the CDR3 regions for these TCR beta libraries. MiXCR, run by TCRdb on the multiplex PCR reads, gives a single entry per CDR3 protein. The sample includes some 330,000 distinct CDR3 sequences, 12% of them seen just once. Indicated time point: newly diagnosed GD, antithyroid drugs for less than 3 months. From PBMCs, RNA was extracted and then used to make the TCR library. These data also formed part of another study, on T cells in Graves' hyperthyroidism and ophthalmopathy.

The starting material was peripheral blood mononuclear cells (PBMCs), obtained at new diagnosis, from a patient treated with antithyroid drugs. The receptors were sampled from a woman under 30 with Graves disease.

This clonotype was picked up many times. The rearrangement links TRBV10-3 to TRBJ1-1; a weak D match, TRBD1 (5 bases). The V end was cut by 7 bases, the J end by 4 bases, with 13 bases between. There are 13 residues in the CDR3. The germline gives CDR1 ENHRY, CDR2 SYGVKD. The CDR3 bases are TGTGCCATCACGGACCGGACAATCACTGAAGCTTTCTTT. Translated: CAITDRTITEAFF.

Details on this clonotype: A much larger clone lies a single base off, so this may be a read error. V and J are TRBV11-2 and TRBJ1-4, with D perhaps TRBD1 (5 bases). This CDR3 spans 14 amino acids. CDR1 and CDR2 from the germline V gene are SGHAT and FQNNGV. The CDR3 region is CASSLDGAYEKQFF. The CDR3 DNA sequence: TGTGCCAGCAGCTTAGATGGGGCCTACGAAAAACAGTTTTTT.

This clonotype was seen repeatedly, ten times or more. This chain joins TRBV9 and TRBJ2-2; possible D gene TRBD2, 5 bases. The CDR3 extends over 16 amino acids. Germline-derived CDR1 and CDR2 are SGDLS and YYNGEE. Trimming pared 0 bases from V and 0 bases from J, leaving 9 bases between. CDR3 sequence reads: CASSVVDGANTGELFF. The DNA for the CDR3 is TGTGCCAGCAGCGTAGTGGACGGGGCGAACACCGGGGAGCTGTTTTTT.

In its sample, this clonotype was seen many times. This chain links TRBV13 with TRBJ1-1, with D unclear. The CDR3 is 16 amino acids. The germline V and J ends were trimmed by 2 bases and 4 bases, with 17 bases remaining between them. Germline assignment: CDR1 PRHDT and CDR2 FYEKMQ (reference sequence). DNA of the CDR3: TGTGCCAGCAGCTTAAGTCACCGTGGTAGGCGCACTGAAGCTTTCTTT. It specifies CASSLSHRGRRTEAFF.

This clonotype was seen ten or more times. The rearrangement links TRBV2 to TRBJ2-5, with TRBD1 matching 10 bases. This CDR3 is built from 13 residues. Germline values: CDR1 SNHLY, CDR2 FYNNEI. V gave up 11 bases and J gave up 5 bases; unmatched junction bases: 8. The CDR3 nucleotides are TGTGCCCAGCGAGACAGGGGGCACGAGACCCAGTACTTC. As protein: CAQRDRGHETQYF.

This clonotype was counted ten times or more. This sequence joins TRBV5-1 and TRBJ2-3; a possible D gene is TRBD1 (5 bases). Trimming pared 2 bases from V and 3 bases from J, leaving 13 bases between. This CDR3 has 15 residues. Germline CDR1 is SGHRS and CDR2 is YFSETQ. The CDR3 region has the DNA TGCGCCAGCAGCTTTGTGGGGCAGTATACAGATACGCAGTATTTT. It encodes CASSFVGQYTDTQYF. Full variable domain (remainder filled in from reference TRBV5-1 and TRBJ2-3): KAGVTQTPRYLIKTRGQQVTLSCSPISGHRSVSWYQQTPGQGLQFLFEYFSETQRNKGNFPGRFSGRQFSNSRSEMNVSTLELGDSALYLCASSFVGQYTDTQYFGPGTRLTVL.

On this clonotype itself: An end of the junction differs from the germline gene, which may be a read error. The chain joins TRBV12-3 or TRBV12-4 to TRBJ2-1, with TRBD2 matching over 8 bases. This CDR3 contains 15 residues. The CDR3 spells CTSSSRIAGYSEQFF. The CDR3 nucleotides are TGTACCAGCAGTTCCAGAATAGCGGGGTACAGTGAGCAGTTCTTC.

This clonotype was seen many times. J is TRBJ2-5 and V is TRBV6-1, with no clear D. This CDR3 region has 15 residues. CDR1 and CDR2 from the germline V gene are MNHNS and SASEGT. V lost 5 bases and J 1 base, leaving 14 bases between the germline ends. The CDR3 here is CASSPLRGLQETQYF. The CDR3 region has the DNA TGTGCCAGCAGTCCCCTACGTGGGCTCCAAGAGACCCAGTACTTC.

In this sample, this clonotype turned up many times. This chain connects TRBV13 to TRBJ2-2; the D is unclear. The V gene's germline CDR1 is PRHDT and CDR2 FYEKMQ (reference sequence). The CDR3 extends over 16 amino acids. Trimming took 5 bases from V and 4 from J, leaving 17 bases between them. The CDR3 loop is CASSVGAGWGTGELFF. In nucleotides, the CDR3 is TGTGCCAGCAGCGTGGGTGCAGGCTGGGGCACCGGGGAGCTGTTTTTT.

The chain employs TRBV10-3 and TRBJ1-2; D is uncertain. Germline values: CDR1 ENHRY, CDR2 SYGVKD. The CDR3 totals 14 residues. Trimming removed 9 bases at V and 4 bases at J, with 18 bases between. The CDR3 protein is CAISSPTETYGYTF. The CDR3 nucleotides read TGTGCCATTAGCTCCCCGACGGAGACCTATGGCTACACCTTC.

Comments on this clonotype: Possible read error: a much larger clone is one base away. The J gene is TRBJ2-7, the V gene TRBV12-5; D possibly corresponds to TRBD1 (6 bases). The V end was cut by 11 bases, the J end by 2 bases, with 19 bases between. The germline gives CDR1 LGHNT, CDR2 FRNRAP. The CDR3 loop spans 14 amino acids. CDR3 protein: CAARGRGSAYEQYV. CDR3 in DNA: TGTGCTGCCAGGGGCCGGGGCAGCGCCTACGAGCAGTACGTC.

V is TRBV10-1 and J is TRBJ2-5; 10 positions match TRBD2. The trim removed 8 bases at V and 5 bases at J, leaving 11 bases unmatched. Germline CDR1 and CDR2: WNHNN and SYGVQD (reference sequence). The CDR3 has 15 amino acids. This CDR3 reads CASSHNSGRRETQYF. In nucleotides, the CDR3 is TGCGCCAGCTCCCATAATAGCGGGAGGAGGGAGACCCAGTACTTC.

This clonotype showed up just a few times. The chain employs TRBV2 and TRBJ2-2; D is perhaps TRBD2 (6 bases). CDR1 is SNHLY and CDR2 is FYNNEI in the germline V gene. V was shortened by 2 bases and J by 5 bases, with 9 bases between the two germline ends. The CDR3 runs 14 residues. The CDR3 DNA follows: TGTGCCAGCAGTGAAACGGCGGGAACCGGGGAGCTGTTTTTT. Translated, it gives CASSETAGTGELFF. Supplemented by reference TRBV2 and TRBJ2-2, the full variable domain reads EPEVTQTPSHQVTQMGQEVILRCVPISNHLYFYWYRQILGQKVEFLVSFYNNEISEKSEIFDDQFSVERPDGSNFTLKIRSTKLEDSAMYFCASSETAGTGELFFGEGSRLTVL.

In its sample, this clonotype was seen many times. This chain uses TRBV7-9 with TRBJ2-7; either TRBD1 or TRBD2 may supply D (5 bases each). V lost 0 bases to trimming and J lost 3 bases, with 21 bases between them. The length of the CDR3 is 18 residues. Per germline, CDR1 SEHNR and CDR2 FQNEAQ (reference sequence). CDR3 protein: CASSLAFPGAKIDYEQYV. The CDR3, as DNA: TGTGCCAGCAGCTTAGCATTCCCCGGGGCCAAGATCGACTACGAGCAGTACGTC.

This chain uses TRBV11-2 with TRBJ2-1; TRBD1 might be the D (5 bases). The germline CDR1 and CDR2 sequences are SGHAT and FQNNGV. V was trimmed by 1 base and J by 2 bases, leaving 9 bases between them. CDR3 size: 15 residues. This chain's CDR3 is CASSLAQGTYNEQFF. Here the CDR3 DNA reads TGTGCCAGCAGCTTAGCCCAGGGAACCTACAATGAGCAGTTCTTC.

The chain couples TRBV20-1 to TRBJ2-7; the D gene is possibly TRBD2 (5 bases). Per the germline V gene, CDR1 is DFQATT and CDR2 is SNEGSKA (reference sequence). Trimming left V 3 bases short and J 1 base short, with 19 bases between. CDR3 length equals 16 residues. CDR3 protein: CSASDRGLTVSYEQYF. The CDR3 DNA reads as TGCAGTGCTAGTGACCGAGGACTGACCGTATCCTACGAGCAGTACTTC.

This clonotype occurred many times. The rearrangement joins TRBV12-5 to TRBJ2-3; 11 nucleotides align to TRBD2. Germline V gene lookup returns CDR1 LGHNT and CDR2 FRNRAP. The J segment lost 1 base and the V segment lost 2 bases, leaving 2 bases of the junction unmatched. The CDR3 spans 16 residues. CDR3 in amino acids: CASGLLTSGGTDTQYF. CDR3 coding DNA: TGTGCTAGTGGTTTGCTGACTAGCGGGGGCACAGATACGCAGTATTTT.

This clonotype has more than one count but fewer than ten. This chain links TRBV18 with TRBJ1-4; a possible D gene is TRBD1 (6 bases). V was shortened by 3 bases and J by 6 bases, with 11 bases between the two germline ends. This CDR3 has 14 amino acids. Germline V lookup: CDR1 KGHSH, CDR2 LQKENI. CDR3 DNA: TGTGCCAGCTCACCTCGCCCAGGGGATGAAAAACTGTTTTTT. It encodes CASSPRPGDEKLFF.

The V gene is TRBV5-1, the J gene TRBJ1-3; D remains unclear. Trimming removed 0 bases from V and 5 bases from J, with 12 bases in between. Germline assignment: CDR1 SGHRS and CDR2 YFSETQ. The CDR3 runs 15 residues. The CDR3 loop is CASSLDSGARNTIYF. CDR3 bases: TGCGCCAGCAGCTTGGATTCCGGAGCGCGAAACACCATATATTTT.